The 28 T cell receptor beta chains below all came from one sample that was sequenced in a study of CD8 T cells in ankylosing spondylitis. TCRdb reanalysed the 5' RACE reads using MiXCR and keeps one entry per CDR3 protein. The sample has 150,000 to 200,000 distinct CDR3 sequences, around 13% seen once. Sequenced sample: blood, either unsorted or a sorted T cell fraction (not recorded which). The receptor source for this set is a female donor with ankylosing spondylitis or in good health (not recorded which).

The chain uses TRBV7-6 and TRBJ2-6; D is unresolved. Per the germline V gene, CDR1 is SGHVS and CDR2 is FNYEAQ. Trimming took off 5 bases at V and 0 bases at J, with 8 bases between the two ends. The CDR3 has 15 amino acids. CDR3 amino acids: CASSMPFSGANVLTF. The CDR3 DNA follows: TGTGCCAGCAGCATGCCTTTCTCTGGGGCCAACGTCCTGACTTTC.

This clonotype has just a few counts. This chain joins TRBV7-2 and TRBJ2-5, with TRBD2 matching over 8 bases. Germline V gives CDR1 SGHTA, CDR2 FQGNSA. V dropped 3 bases and J dropped 5; count of bases not matched to a gene: 11. The CDR3 extends over 16 amino acids. The CDR3 loop is CASSFSVGRAPETQYF. CDR3 bases: TGTGCCAGCAGCTTTTCCGTCGGGAGGGCCCCGGAGACCCAGTACTTC.

This clonotype was counted at least ten times. This chain joins TRBV6-4 and TRBJ2-2; 9 bases are a match to TRBD1. From germline, CDR1 is MRHNA and CDR2 SNTAGT. The length of the CDR3 is 15 residues. V gave up 4 bases and J gave up 6 bases; unmatched junction bases: 6. The CDR3 is CASSAGQGDPGELFF. The CDR3 nucleotides are TGTGCCAGCAGTGCGGGACAGGGCGACCCCGGGGAGCTGTTTTTT.

This clonotype was picked up many times. The chain couples TRBV7-9 to TRBJ1-4, with D possibly matching TRBD1 (5 bases). Germline loops: CDR1 SEHNR, CDR2 FQNEAQ (reference sequence). CDR3 length equals 14 residues. V was pared by 5 bases and J by 5 bases, with 12 bases between. The CDR3 nucleotides read TGTGCCAGCAGCCCCGCCAGGGAGAATGAAAAACTGTTTTTT. Translation gives CASSPARENEKLFF.

The rearrangement links TRBV7-9 to TRBJ2-1; D is perhaps TRBD2 (6 bases). Trimming stripped 1 base from V and 8 bases from J, with 12 bases between. The CDR3 covers 14 residues. Germline assignment: CDR1 SEHNR and CDR2 FQNEAQ (reference sequence). The CDR3 DNA reads as TGTGCCAGCAGCTTAGACGGGAGTATCGATGAGCAGTTCTTC. It specifies CASSLDGSIDEQFF.

Ten or more counts support this clonotype. The CDR3 DNA reads as TGTGCCATCAGTGATACCCCAGGGGGACAAAAAGAAAAAAACACCGGGGAGCTGTTTTTT. This translates into CAISDTPGGQKEKNTGELFF. The J gene is TRBJ2-2, the V gene TRBV10-3, with TRBD1 identical over 7 bases. Germline lookup yields CDR1 ENHRY and CDR2 SYGVKD. The CDR3 extends over 20 amino acids. The junction had 18 bases not matched to a gene; V was cut back by 3 bases and J by 2 bases.

This clonotype was picked up many times. The V call is TRBV28, the J call TRBJ1-5, with unresolved D. CDR1 MDHEN and CDR2 SYDVKM come from the germline V gene. Deletions cut 7 bases from V and 8 bases from J, with 12 bases between. The CDR3 length is 12 residues. This CDR3 is CASTTHPEPQHF. The CDR3 nucleotides read TGTGCCAGCACGACACACCCGGAGCCCCAGCATTTT.

The V and J genes are TRBV10-3 and TRBJ2-5, with D possibly matching TRBD2 (6 bases). The germline V gene has CDR1 ENHRY and CDR2 SYGVKD. The V end lost 8 bases, the J end lost 3 bases, and 10 bases lay between the germline ends. The CDR3 has 12 amino acids. This chain's CDR3 is CAIGLREETQYF. As DNA, the CDR3 is TGTGCCATCGGACTAAGGGAAGAGACCCAGTACTTC.

At least ten counts were recorded for this clonotype. The V gene is TRBV19, the J gene TRBJ2-3; 10 bases match TRBD2. The junction had 6 bases not matched to a gene; V was cut back by 3 bases and J by 6 bases. Germline CDR1 LNHDA, CDR2 SQIVND (reference sequence). The CDR3 sequence is 15 residues long. This chain's CDR3 is CASSIASGSSDTQYF. CDR3 bases: TGTGCCAGTAGTATCGCTAGCGGGAGTAGCGATACGCAGTATTTT.

The V and J genes are TRBV18 and TRBJ1-4, with D uncertain. CDR3 length: 17 residues. V was pared by 6 bases and J by 3 bases, with 20 bases between. Germline lookup yields CDR1 KGHSH and CDR2 LQKENI. The CDR3 sequence: CASSPRTSYAPNEKLFF. In nucleotides, the CDR3 is TGTGCCAGCTCCCCCCGGACGAGTTACGCACCTAATGAAAAACTGTTTTTT.

There are many counts of this clonotype. At one boundary the junction diverges from the germline segment, which might be a read error. V and J are TRBV7-7 and TRBJ2-1, with D perhaps matching TRBD2 (7 bases). The germline V gene encodes CDR1 SSHAT and CDR2 FNYEAQ (reference sequence). CDR3 size: 14 residues. The CDR3 sequence: CASSYLADIGGRFF. The CDR3 DNA follows: TGTGCTAGCAGCTACCTAGCGGACATAGGGGGGCGGTTCTTC. The full variable domain, completed using reference TRBV7-7 and TRBJ2-1, is GAGVSQSPRYKVTKRGQDVTLRCDPISSHATLYWYQQALGQGPEFLTYFNYEAQPDKSGLPSDRFSAERPEGSISTLTIQRTEQRDSAMYRCASSYLADIGGRFFGPGTRLTVL.

This clonotype was recorded many times. The chain joins TRBV10-3 to TRBJ1-1; D is ambiguous. Germline values: CDR1 ENHRY, CDR2 SYGVKD. With 11 bases removed from V and 4 bases from J, the gap between germline ends came to 11 bases. The CDR3 length is 11 residues. The CDR3 here is CASREATEAFF. The CDR3, as DNA: TGTGCCTCTCGGGAGGCCACTGAAGCTTTCTTT.

This clonotype turned up a few times. The rearrangement uses TRBV10-3 and TRBJ2-3; 13 bases fit TRBD2. The trim removed 6 bases at V and 3 bases at J, leaving 3 bases unmatched. The CDR3 contains 15 residues. CDR1 and CDR2 (germline): ENHRY, SYGVKD. The CDR3 loop is CAIRRTSGSTDTQYF. CDR3 coding DNA: TGTGCCATCAGAAGGACTAGCGGGAGTACAGATACGCAGTATTTT.

This clonotype was seen a few times. The genes are TRBV30 and TRBJ1-6; maybe TRBD1 (5 bases). Germline values: CDR1 GTSNPN, CDR2 SVGIG (reference sequence). The CDR3 sequence is 14 residues long. Trimming removed 1 base from V and 5 bases from J, with 9 bases in between. DNA of the CDR3: TGTGCCTGGAGTGCCCCGGGACATAATTCACCCCTCCACTTT. Translation: CAWSAPGHNSPLHF. The full variable domain, completed using reference TRBV30 and TRBJ1-6, is SQTIHQWPATLVQPVGSPLSLECTVEGTSNPNLYWYRQAAGRGLQLLFYSVGIGQISSEVPQNLSASRPQDRQFILSSKKLLLSDSGFYLCAWSAPGHNSPLHFGNGTRLTVT.

This clonotype has ten or more counts. This chain's CDR3 is CASRFGGGDTEAFF. For the CDR3, the DNA is TGTGCCAGCAGGTTCGGAGGGGGGGACACTGAAGCTTTCTTT. This chain links TRBV3-1 with TRBJ1-1, with D perhaps TRBD1 (6 bases). Germline values: CDR1 LGHDT, CDR2 YNNKEL (reference sequence). The CDR3 sequence is 14 residues long. V gave up 6 bases and J gave up 3 bases, with 14 bases separating them.

Ten or more counts support this clonotype. The chain uses TRBV12-3 or TRBV12-4 and TRBJ1-1; D is unresolved. The V gene lost 3 bases and the J gene lost 3 bases, with 5 bases spanning the gap. The CDR3 totals 12 residues. The CDR3 DNA sequence: TGTGCCAGCAGTTTTAGCGACACTGAAGCTTTCTTT. Encoded protein: CASSFSDTEAFF.

This clonotype was detected ten times or more. This sequence joins TRBV5-1 and TRBJ2-2; 14 bases match TRBD2. With V trimmed by 2 bases and J by 2 bases, 5 bases remained unmatched. CDR3 length: 18 residues. Germline CDR1 reads SGHRS; CDR2 reads YFSETQ. CDR3 region: CASSFQGLAGGNTGELFF. The CDR3 nucleotides read TGCGCCAGCAGCTTCCAAGGACTAGCGGGAGGCAACACCGGGGAGCTGTTTTTT.

This rearrangement joins TRBV27 to TRBJ2-2, with no clear D. The germline gives CDR1 MNHEY, CDR2 SMNVEV (reference sequence). The CDR3 runs to 14 residues. The V and J ends lost 7 bases and 6 bases respectively, with 15 bases between them. Here the CDR3 DNA reads TGTGCCAGCACCTCGGCCTACATGGCCGGGGAGCTGTTTTTT. It translates to CASTSAYMAGELFF.

This clonotype was detected many times. The genes are TRBV4-2 and TRBJ2-1, with 8 bases matching TRBD1. Germline V gives CDR1 LGHNA, CDR2 YNFKEQ. Trimming at V came to 1 base and at J to 9 bases, leaving 2 bases not matched to a gene. This CDR3 has 13 amino acids. The CDR3 is CASSQGTGSEQFF. The CDR3 nucleotides read TGTGCCAGCAGCCAAGGGACAGGGAGTGAGCAGTTCTTC.

CDR3 nucleotides: TGCAGCGTTGCCAGCATGAATGAGCAGTTCTTC. Translating it yields CSVASMNEQFF. The V gene is TRBV29-1, the J gene TRBJ2-1; D is unclear. This CDR3 spans 11 amino acids. V was pared by 4 bases and J by 7 bases, with 8 bases between. CDR1 SQVTM and CDR2 ANQGSEA come from the germline V gene.

This clonotype appeared many times. The rearrangement joins TRBV6-1 to TRBJ2-5; 7 positions match TRBD2. V was clipped by 6 bases and J by 4 bases; unmatched bases: 14. The CDR3 has 16 amino acids. CDR1 and CDR2 (germline): MNHNS, SASEGT. The CDR3 region is CASRDGIERGGETQYF. CDR3 DNA: TGTGCCAGCAGGGACGGAATAGAGCGGGGCGGAGAGACCCAGTACTTC.

This sequence joins TRBV30 and TRBJ2-3, with D maybe TRBD2 (6 bases). The CDR3 consists of 17 residues. CDR1 and CDR2 from the germline V gene are GTSNPN and SVGIG (reference sequence). The V gene lost 1 base and the J gene lost 3 bases, with 20 bases spanning the gap. In nucleotides, the CDR3 is TGTGCCTGGAGTGGAATAGTAAAAGGAGGGAGTACAGATACGCAGTATTTT. It encodes CAWSGIVKGGSTDTQYF.

This clonotype was observed at least ten times. This chain links TRBV20-1 with TRBJ1-2; D remains ambiguous. V gave up 2 bases and J gave up 3 bases, with 7 bases separating them. The CDR3 length is 12 residues. CDR1 is DFQATT and CDR2 is SNEGSKA in the germline V gene (reference sequence). CDR3 in DNA: TGCAGTGCTAGACTTACGGACTATGGCTACACCTTC. The encoded protein is CSARLTDYGYTF.

This clonotype was detected a few times. The chain carries TRBV2 and TRBJ2-6, with D possibly TRBD1 on 6 matching bases. Germline CDR1 is SNHLY and CDR2 is FYNNEI. The V gene lost 8 bases and the J gene lost 4 bases, with 9 bases spanning the gap. The length of the CDR3 is 13 residues. The CDR3, as DNA: TGTGCCAGCGGACAGCTCGGGGCCAACGTCCTGACTTTC. Its protein product is CASGQLGANVLTF.

This clonotype came up many times. The genes are TRBV20-1 and TRBJ2-3; tentative D call: TRBD2 (7 bases). The V and J ends lost 2 bases and 1 base respectively, with 22 bases between them. Looked up from germline, CDR1 is DFQATT and CDR2 is SNEGSKA (reference sequence). The CDR3 length is 18 residues. CDR3 bases: TGCAGTGCTAGACCTCCCTTAGGCGGGGAGGGGGGCACAGATACGCAGTATTTT. Its translation is CSARPPLGGEGGTDTQYF.

In DNA form, the CDR3 reads TGCGCCAGTGGGACAGGGAATGGCTACACCTTC. It is translated as CASGTGNGYTF. The rearrangement links TRBV5-1 to TRBJ1-2, with TRBD1 matching over 9 bases. The CDR3 spans 11 residues. The ends lost 8 bases at V and 6 bases at J; junction bases unmatched: 2. The germline V gene has CDR1 SGHRS and CDR2 YFSETQ. The complete variable domain, with remaining parts taken from reference TRBV5-1 and TRBJ1-2, reads KAGVTQTPRYLIKTRGQQVTLSCSPISGHRSVSWYQQTPGQGLQFLFEYFSETQRNKGNFPGRFSGRQFSNSRSEMNVSTLELGDSALYLCASGTGNGYTFGSGTRLTVV.

A word on this clonotype: Being one base from a much bigger clone, this may be a read error. The rearrangement joins TRBV4-3 to TRBJ2-1; no definite D call. V shed 0 bases and J shed 8 bases, with 8 bases lying between them. Germline V lookup: CDR1 LGHNA, CDR2 YSLEER. The CDR3 totals 13 residues. CDR3 bases: TGCGCCAGCAGCCAAGATTCGGCCTATGAGCAGTTCTTC. Encoded protein: CASSQDSAYEQFF.

This clonotype was observed at least ten times. The rearrangement joins TRBV5-1 to TRBJ2-4; the D gene is possibly TRBD2 (5 bases). This CDR3 region has 16 residues. The V and J ends lost 0 bases and 0 bases respectively, with 10 bases between them. Germline assignment: CDR1 SGHRS and CDR2 YFSETQ. The CDR3 region is CASSLGTLLAKNIQYF. Written as DNA, the CDR3 is TGCGCCAGCAGCTTGGGGACTTTACTAGCCAAAAACATTCAGTACTTC.